The 9 T cell receptor beta chains below all came from one sample that was sequenced in a study of spatial heterogeneity in lung cancer (dated by TCRdb to about 2019). Findings and caveats that apply to the study as a whole: The number of expanded intratumoral alpha and beta TCRs correlated with the tumor nonsynonymous mutation count.

The protocol used for the library was 5' RACE. The sequencing machine was a NextSeq 500. TCRdb reprocessed the public reads (quality trimming at Q25 with fastp, clone calling with MiXCR) and kept in-frame beta chains. Each CDR3 protein appears once, grouped with its most common genes and DNA. The sample table contains around 3,600 distinct CDR3 sequences; only one count was recorded for roughly 6.9% of them. About 19% of the sample goes to the ten largest clones. No antigens are known for them. Per the publication, the time point label means: sample taken at primary tumor resection. This specimen consisted of lung tumor tissue, obtained at surgery. The receptors derive from a male donor with early-stage non-small cell lung cancer.

This clonotype is medium-sized within its sample. The library was built for alpha chains, so this beta chain is an off-target read and its size means little. The chain has TRBV2 and TRBJ1-1, with D possibly being TRBD1 (5 bases). The CDR3 loop spans 13 amino acids. Germline assignment: CDR1 SNHLY and CDR2 FYNNEI. Trimming took 10 bases from V and 5 from J, leaving 17 bases between them. The DNA for the CDR3 is TGTGCCACCCCCAGGGAAGGGGCGACTGAAGCTTTCTTT. Its translation: CATPREGATEAFF.

In this sample, this clonotype is large. This beta chain is a stray read from a library made for alpha chains; its abundance is not meaningful. The chain carries TRBV4-1 and TRBJ1-6; D is undetermined. Germline-derived CDR1 and CDR2 are MGHRA and YSYEKL. The CDR3 runs to 15 residues. The germline V and J ends were trimmed by 3 bases and 4 bases, with 10 bases remaining between them. CDR3 sequence: CASSHSSVYNSPLHF. CDR3 DNA sequence: TGCGCCAGCAGCCACTCTTCGGTTTATAATTCACCCCTCCACTTT.

This clonotype is large in the sample. Because this beta chain is a stray read in a library intended to capture alpha chains, its abundance should not be given much weight. The V gene is TRBV7-2, the J gene TRBJ2-7; TRBD1 or TRBD2 may be the D gene (5 bases each). Germline values: CDR1 SGHTA, CDR2 FQGNSA. V was shortened by 5 bases and J by 7 bases, with 12 bases between the two germline ends. CDR3 size: 12 residues. The DNA for the CDR3 is TGTGCCAGCAGCCCGGGACCGAGTGAGCAGTACTTC. Protein: CASSPGPSEQYF.

By sample share, this clonotype is medium-sized. A library prepared for alpha chains yielded this beta chain as an off-target read; its size is of little meaning. The genes are TRBV7-8 and TRBJ2-4; perhaps TRBD2 as D (6 bases). Germline CDR1 and CDR2: SGHVS and FQNEAQ. V was cut by 6 bases and J by 5 bases, with 8 bases left in between. This CDR3 spans 12 amino acids. CDR3 in amino acids: CASRGTENIQYF. For the CDR3, the DNA is TGTGCCAGCAGGGGGACTGAAAACATTCAGTACTTC.

Within the sample, this clonotype is medium-sized. This beta chain turned up in a library designed for alpha chains; as an off-target read, its abundance says little. CDR3 in DNA: TGTGCCAGCAGTTACCCTCACGGCGTTAACTATGGCTACACCTTC. Translating it yields CASSYPHGVNYGYTF. J is TRBJ1-2 and V is TRBV6-2 or TRBV6-3; no firm D call. CDR3 size: 15 residues. CDR1 and CDR2 from the germline V gene are MNHEY and SVGEGT. V lost 2 bases to trimming and J lost 1 base, with 11 bases between them.

Many counts were recorded for this clonotype. A library made for alpha chains picked up this beta chain off target, so its size means little. The V gene is TRBV7-9, the J gene TRBJ2-2; D ambiguous. The CDR3 spans 11 residues. Looked up from germline, CDR1 is SEHNR and CDR2 is FQNEAQ (reference sequence). With 7 bases removed from V and 7 bases from J, the gap between germline ends came to 7 bases. The CDR3 protein is CASTYGGELFF. The DNA for the CDR3 is TGTGCCAGCACGTATGGCGGGGAGCTGTTTTTT. Supplemented by reference TRBV7-9 and TRBJ2-2, the full variable domain reads DTGVSQNPRHKITKRGQNVTFRCDPISEHNRLYWYRQTLGQGPEFLTYFQNEAQLEKSRLLSDRFSAERPKGSFSTLEIQRTEQGDSAMYLCASTYGGELFFGEGSRLTVL.

At least ten counts were recorded for this clonotype. For a library built for alpha chains, this beta chain is a stray read; little rests on its size. This chain connects TRBV6-5 to TRBJ1-1; TRBD1 agrees at 9 bases. The CDR3 totals 14 residues. In germline, CDR1 is MNHEY, CDR2 SVGAGI. After removal of 0 bases from V and 10 bases from J, the junction contained 6 bases not matched to a gene. The chain's CDR3 is CASSYSPGQGRAFF. CDR3 bases: TGTGCCAGCAGTTACTCGCCGGGACAGGGTCGAGCTTTCTTT.

This clonotype showed up just a few times. Because this beta chain is a stray read in a library intended to capture alpha chains, its abundance should not be given much weight. The chain carries TRBV11-3 and TRBJ1-1; no clear D gene. CDR3 length: 13 residues. Per the germline V gene, CDR1 is SGHNT and CDR2 is YENEEA. The germline V and J ends were trimmed by 5 bases and 3 bases, with 10 bases remaining between them. In DNA form, the CDR3 reads TGTGCCAGCAGCATTCGACGGGACACTGAAGCTTTCTTT. This codes for CASSIRRDTEAFF. Full variable domain (missing parts from reference TRBV11-3 and TRBJ1-1): EAGVVQSPRYKIIEKKQPVAFWCNPISGHNTLYWYLQNLGQGPELLIRYENEEAVDDSQLPKDRFSAERLKGVDSTLKIQPAELGDSAVYLCASSIRRDTEAFFGQGTRLTVV.

Judged by abundance, this clonotype is medium-sized (0.01 to 0.1%). The library was prepared for alpha chains; this beta chain is a stray read, so its frequency means little. The V call is TRBV20-1, the J call TRBJ2-1; TRBD1 matches 8 bases. Germline V gene data show CDR1 as DFQATT and CDR2 as SNEGSKA (reference sequence). The CDR3 contains 12 residues. With V trimmed by 4 bases and J by 8 bases, 4 bases remained unmatched. The CDR3 here is CSAKGQGHEQFF. The CDR3 DNA is TGCAGTGCTAAAGGACAGGGCCATGAGCAGTTCTTC.